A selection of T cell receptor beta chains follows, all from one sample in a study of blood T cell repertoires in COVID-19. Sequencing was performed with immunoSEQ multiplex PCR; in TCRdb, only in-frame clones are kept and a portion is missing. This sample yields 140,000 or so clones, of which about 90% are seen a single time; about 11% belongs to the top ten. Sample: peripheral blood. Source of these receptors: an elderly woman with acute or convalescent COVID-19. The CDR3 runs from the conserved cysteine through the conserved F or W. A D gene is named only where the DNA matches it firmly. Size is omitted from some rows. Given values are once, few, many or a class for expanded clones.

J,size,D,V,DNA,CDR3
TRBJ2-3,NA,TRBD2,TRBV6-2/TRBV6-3,TGTGCCAGCAGTCCAAGACTAGCGGGGGTCACAAGGGATACGCAGTATTTT,CASSPRLAGVTRDTQYF
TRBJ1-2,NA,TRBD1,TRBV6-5,TGTGCCAGCAAGGTGCAGGGGGAGTACTATGGCTACACCTTC,CASKVQGEYYGYTF
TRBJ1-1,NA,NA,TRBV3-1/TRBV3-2,TGTGCCAGCAGCCTAGGCGGCAGCTGGAACACTGAAGCTTTCTTT,CASSLGGSWNTEAFF
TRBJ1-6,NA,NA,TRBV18,TGTGCCAGCTCACCGACAGCCGGCGATAATTCACCCCTCCACTTT,CASSPTAGDNSPLHF
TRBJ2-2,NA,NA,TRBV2,NA,CASSGSGLRAGELFF
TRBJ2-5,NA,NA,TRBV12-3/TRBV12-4,TGTGCCAGCAGCCGGGGGGAGACCCAGTACTTC,CASSRGETQYF
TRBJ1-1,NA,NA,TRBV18,TGTGCCAGCTCACTGAATAGCCAGGGGAACACTGAAGCTTTCTTT,CASSLNSQGNTEAFF
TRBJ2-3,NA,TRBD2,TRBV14,TGTGCCAGCAGCCACGCGGGGGGATCCACAGATACGCAGTATTTT,CASSHAGGSTDTQYF
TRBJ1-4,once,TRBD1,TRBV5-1,TGCGCCAGCAGCGTCGGGACAGCTAATGAAAAACTGTTTTTT,CASSVGTANEKLFF
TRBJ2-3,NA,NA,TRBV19,TGTGCCAGCCGTGGTCAGGGCACAGATACGCAGTATTTT,CASRGQGTDTQYF
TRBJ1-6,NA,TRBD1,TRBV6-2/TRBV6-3,TGTGCCAGCAGTCGCCCGGACAGGGGAAGATCACCCCTCCACTTT,CASSRPDRGRSPLHF
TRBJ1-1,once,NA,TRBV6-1,TGTGCCAGCAGTGAAGCCTGGCAGCCGGAGGCTGAAGCTTTCTTT,CASSEAWQPEAEAFF
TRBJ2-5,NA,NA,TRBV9,TGTGCCAGCAGCGTAGCGGGGCAGGGAGGGACCCAGTACTTC,CASSVAGQGGTQYF
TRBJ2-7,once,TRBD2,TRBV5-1,TGCGCCAGCAGCTTGGTAACTAGCGGGAAGTACGAGCAGTACTTC,CASSLVTSGKYEQYF
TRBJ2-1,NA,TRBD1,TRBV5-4,TGTGCCAGCAGCCGCAAGACCGGGACAGGGAACAATGAGCAGTTCTTC,CASSRKTGTGNNEQFF
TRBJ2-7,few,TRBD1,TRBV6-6,TGTGCCAGCAGTTCACCATACAGGGGGCCTGAGCAGTACTTC,CASSSPYRGPEQYF
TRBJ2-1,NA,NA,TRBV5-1,TGCGCCAGCAGCTTGGTGGTGACAGGTAATAATGAGCAGTTCTTC,CASSLVVTGNNEQFF
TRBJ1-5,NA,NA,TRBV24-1,TGTGCCACCAGTGATTTGACAGGGAAGCCCCAGCATTTT,CATSDLTGKPQHF
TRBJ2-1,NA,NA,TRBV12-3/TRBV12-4,TGTGCCAGCAGTTTTTTACGGGGGAATGAGCAGTTCTTC,CASSFLRGNEQFF
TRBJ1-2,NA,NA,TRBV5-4,TGTGCCAGCAGCTCGGGAGAATATCGGGGGTATGGCTACACCTTC,CASSSGEYRGYGYTF
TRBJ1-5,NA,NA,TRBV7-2,TGTGCCAGCAGCTTACGGGAGAGCCAGCCCCAGCATTTT,CASSLRESQPQHF
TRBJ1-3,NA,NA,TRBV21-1,TGTGCCAGCAGCAAAGCGCTAGTCGGCAGTCGAAACACCATATATTTT,CASSKALVGSRNTIYF
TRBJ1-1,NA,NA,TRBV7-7,TGTGCTAGCAGCCCGACACCGAACACTGAAGCTTTCTTT,CASSPTPNTEAFF
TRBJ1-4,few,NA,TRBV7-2,TGTGCCAGCAGCTTACAGGATCTCACTAATGAAAAACTGTTTTTT,CASSLQDLTNEKLFF
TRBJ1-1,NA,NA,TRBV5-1,TGCGCCAGCAGATTGGGACATATGAACACTGAAGCTTTCTTT,CASRLGHMNTEAFF
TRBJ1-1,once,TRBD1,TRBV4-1,TGCGCCAGCAGCCAAGGGACAGGATTGAACACTGAAGCTTTCTTT,CASSQGTGLNTEAFF
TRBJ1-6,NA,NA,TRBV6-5,TGTGCCAGCAGGGTGGAGTTTAATTCACCCCTCCACTTT,CASRVEFNSPLHF
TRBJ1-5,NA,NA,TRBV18,TGTGCCAGCTCACCACAACACCATAGCAATCAGCCCCAGCATTTT,CASSPQHHSNQPQHF
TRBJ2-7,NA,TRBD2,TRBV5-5,TGTGCCAGCAGCTTGGCTAGCGGTAGCTCCTACGAGCAGTACTTC,CASSLASGSSYEQYF
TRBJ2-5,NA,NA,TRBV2,TGTGCCAGCAGTGTTCAAAGCGAGACCCAGTACTTC,CASSVQSETQYF
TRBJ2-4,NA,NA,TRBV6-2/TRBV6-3,TGTGCCAGCAGTTACGTGGCAGGTTTAGCCAAAAACATTCAGTACTTC,CASSYVAGLAKNIQYF
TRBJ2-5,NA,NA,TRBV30,TGTGCCTGGAGTATAGCCTTTCAAGAGACCCAGTACTTC,CAWSIAFQETQYF
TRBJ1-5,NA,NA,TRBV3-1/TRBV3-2,TGTGCCAGCAGCCCACAGGGAGGGAGCAATCAGCCCCAGCATTTT,CASSPQGGSNQPQHF
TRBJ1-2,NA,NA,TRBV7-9,TGTGCCAGCAGCTCCAACAGAGCTGGCTACACCTTC,CASSSNRAGYTF
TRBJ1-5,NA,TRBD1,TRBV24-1,TGTGCCACCTCCGGACAGGGGCGTTTCGGGAAGAGTCAGCCCCAGCATTTT,CATSGQGRFGKSQPQHF
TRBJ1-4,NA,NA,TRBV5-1,TGCGCCAGCAGCTTGGAGGGACAATCTAATGAAAAACTGTTTTTT,CASSLEGQSNEKLFF
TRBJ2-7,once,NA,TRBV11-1,TGTGCCAGCAGCTTACGGGGACAAGGGTCCTACGAGCAGTACTTC,CASSLRGQGSYEQYF
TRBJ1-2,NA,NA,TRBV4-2,TGTGCCAGCAGCCAAGAAGGGGGGGGACTTAACTATGGCTACACCTTC,CASSQEGGGLNYGYTF
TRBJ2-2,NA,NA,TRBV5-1,TGCGCCAGCAGCCTCATGCCCCAGACGAACACCGGGGAGCTGTTTTTT,CASSLMPQTNTGELFF
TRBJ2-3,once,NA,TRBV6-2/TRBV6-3,TGTGCCAGCAGCCGTATCAGGGGAGATACGCAGTATTTT,CASSRIRGDTQYF
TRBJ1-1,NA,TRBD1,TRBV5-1,TGCGCCAGCAGCGAGACAGGGCGGAACACTGAAGCTTTCTTT,CASSETGRNTEAFF
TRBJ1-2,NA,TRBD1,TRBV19,TGTGCCAGTAGTCCGCCGGACAGGAGTAACTATGGCTACACCTTC,CASSPPDRSNYGYTF
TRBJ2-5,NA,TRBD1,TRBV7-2,TGTGCCAGCAGCCCCCGACAGGGAAGTATTGAGACCCAGTACTTC,CASSPRQGSIETQYF
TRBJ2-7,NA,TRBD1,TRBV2,TGTGCCAGCAGTGGGACAGGTTTCCGCTACGAGCAGTACTTC,CASSGTGFRYEQYF
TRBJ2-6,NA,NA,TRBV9,TGTGCCAGCACCCTAGGCCCAATCTCTGGGGCCAACGTCCTGACTTTC,CASTLGPISGANVLTF
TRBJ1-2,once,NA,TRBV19,TGTGCCAGTAGTATCAAGACAGCTTATGGCTACACCTTC,CASSIKTAYGYTF
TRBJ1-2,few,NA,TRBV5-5,TGTGCCAGCAGCCAGAATCCGGACTACTATGGCTACACCTTC,CASSQNPDYYGYTF
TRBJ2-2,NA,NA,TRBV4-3,TGCGCCAGCAGCCAAGAAACGGGGGGCGGGACCGGGGAGCTGTTTTTT,CASSQETGGGTGELFF
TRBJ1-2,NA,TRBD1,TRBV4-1,TGCGCCAGCAGCCATGAATCAACCGGGACAGTCAGAAGCTATGGCTACACCTTC,CASSHESTGTVRSYGYTF
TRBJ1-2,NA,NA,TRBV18,TGTGCCAGTCAAGCGGCCGGGTCTGACTATGGCTACACCTTC,CASQAAGSDYGYTF
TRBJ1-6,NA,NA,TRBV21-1,TGTGCCAGCAGCAAAGATCGCTCTCGACAAGCCAGGGGCAATCGGAATTCACCCCTCCACTTT,CASSKDRSRQARGNRNSPLHF
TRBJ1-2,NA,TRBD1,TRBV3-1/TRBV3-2,TGTGCCAGCAGCCCACAGGGGTTCGCCTATGGCTACACCTTC,CASSPQGFAYGYTF
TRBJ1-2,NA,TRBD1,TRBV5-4,TGTGCCAGCAGCTTGCCCGGGACAGGGGACTATGGCTACACCTTC,CASSLPGTGDYGYTF
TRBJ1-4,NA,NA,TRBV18,TGTGCCAGCTCGTCTGCAACTAATGAAAAACTGTTTTTT,CASSSATNEKLFF
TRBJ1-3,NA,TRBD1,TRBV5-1,TGCGCCAGCAGTAACAGCCCACAGGGGCAGGGGAACACCATATATTTT,CASSNSPQGQGNTIYF
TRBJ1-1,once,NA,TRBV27,TGTGCCAGCAGGCCCAGGACAGCGAACACTGAAGCTTTCTTT,CASRPRTANTEAFF
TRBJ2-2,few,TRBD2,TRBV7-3,TGTGCCAGCAGCTTACGGAGCGGGACGGAGAACACCGGGGAGCTGTTTTTT,CASSLRSGTENTGELFF
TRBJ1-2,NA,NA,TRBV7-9,TGTGCCAGCAGCTTAGGGCGGGACTATGGCTACACCTTC,CASSLGRDYGYTF